This TCR beta chain was identified during a study of CD8+ T cells in alopecia areata (dated by TCRdb to the late 2010s). For the study in its entirety: The treated patients took part in an open-label pilot trial in which moderate-to-severe alopecia areata was treated with oral tofacitinib at 5 to 10 mg twice daily. Tofacitinib was given for 6 to 18 months, followed by 6 months of follow-up off drug to assess delayed response and recurrence. The SALT score, which quantifies the percentage of affected scalp surface area, was used to measure disease severity in treated patients. The study used high-throughput TCRbeta sequencing to examine T cell clonal expansion in alopecia areata, in both the C3H/HeJ mouse model and human patients. On the human side, TCRbeta sequencing was run on scalp tissue and on sorted CD4+ and CD8+ peripheral blood T cells from healthy controls and from alopecia areata patients with either patchy or totalis/universalis disease. Biopsies were taken from tofacitinib-treated patients at baseline and again at 4 and 24 weeks into treatment, and several of those patients also had a later scalp biopsy. Scalp clonality was compared across normal scalp (n=4), patchy alopecia areata scalp (n=8), and alopecia totalis/universalis scalp (n=8). RNA was extracted with the PAXgene miRNA kit for fixed scalp, the miRNeasy kit for PBMCs, and the RNeasy kit for mouse skin. Amplification of TCRbeta CDR3 regions was done by immunoSEQ multiplex PCR using 35 Vbeta forward primers and 13 Jbeta reverse primers.

To prepare the library, the immunoSEQ multiplex PCR assay was applied. For TCR sequencing, RNA was extracted from every sample and reverse transcribed into cDNA to serve as template. SuperScript III was used to make first-strand cDNA, primed with a 2:1 mix of oligo-dT and random hexamers. Amplification bias was assessed with a synthetic immune receptor repertoire, and residual bias was removed computationally. Under the source paper's analysis protocol: Raw reads were preprocessed to remove errors, and CDR3 was defined according to IMGT conventions as the region from the conserved cysteine to phenylalanine. To get clonality, Shannon entropy was normalized by log2 of the number of productive unique TCRs and the result was subtracted from 1. Whether each scalp clone was CD4 or CD8 was inferred by checking scalp TCRbeta sequences against the CD4 and CD8 repertoires from sorted blood. The immuneACCESS repertoire file appears here via TCRdb, limited to in-frame rearrangements. These files lack a portion of the clones; in checked studies, under half of the deficit traces to unresolved V genes, and the cause of the others is not known. V, J and clone size reflect that table, while D and trimming were determined from the DNA. For this sample there are approximately 170,000 clones; roughly three fifths appear just once. The ten largest account for about 0.65% of the sample.

Beyond this particular receptor, the publication reports: Compared with normal scalp, lesional scalp, particularly in alopecia totalis/universalis, had higher clonality and more expanded CD8+ clones, which suggests antigenic drive. Because the treated cohort was small and included a single nonresponder, larger studies are needed to assess links between baseline CD8+ expansion and response. Tofacitinib significantly decreased scalp clonality and the number of expanded CD8+ clones among the top 100 scalp clones. Many expanded lesional clones persisted in scalp and blood during tofacitinib treatment, which may partly explain relapse after stopping treatment. Shared TCR sequences between patients were less evident than in mice, which may be partly attributable to HLA diversity in the patient population. Unlike mouse skin, where gammadelta T cells dominate, normal human skin contains resident alphabeta T cells that get sequenced too, which complicates analysis of the scalp TCR repertoire.

Including cysteine and phenylalanine, the CDR3 has 14 amino acids. Only the CDR3 DNA is retained, 42 bases long and in frame from the first base. From a lookup of the germline V gene, CDR1 and CDR2 are SGHAT and FQNNGV. V was cut back by 0 bases and J by 5 bases, leaving a gap of 7 bases between them. This clone was detected only a few times. Its specific antigen is unknown. No qualities accompany the bases; no much larger clone lies one base away. In light of the paper, this sample's time point label describes: around 29 days on oral tofacitinib. This sample's treatment or condition label indicates: oral pan-JAK inhibitor, 5-10 mg twice daily. Lesional scalp punch biopsies and peripheral blood were collected from alopecia areata patients. PBMCs were separated by density centrifugation and stained for CD3, CD4 and CD8, after which CD4+ and CD8+ T cells were sorted on a FACSAria.

The V and J genes are TRBV11-2 and TRBJ2-2; no D gene is confidently identified. The input for sequencing was CD4+ T cells sorted from blood, taken at week 4, from a patient treated with tofacitinib. The source is a human donor with alopecia areata. The DNA sequence is given as TGTGCCAGCAGCTTAGACTACGCAACCGGGGAGCTGTTTTTT. This gives the protein CASSLDYATGELFF.